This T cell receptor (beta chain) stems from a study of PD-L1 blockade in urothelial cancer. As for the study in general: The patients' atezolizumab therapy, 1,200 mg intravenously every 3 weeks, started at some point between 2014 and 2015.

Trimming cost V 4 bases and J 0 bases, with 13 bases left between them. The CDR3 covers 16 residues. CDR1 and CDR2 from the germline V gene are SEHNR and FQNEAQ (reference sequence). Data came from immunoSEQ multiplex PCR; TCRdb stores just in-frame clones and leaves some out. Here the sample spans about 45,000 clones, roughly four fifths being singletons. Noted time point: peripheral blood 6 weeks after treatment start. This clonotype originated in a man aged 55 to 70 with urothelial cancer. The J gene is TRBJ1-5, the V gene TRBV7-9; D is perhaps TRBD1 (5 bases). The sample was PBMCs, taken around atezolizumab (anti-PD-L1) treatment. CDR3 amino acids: CASSSNLQVSNQPQHF. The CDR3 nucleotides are TGTGCCAGCAGCTCAAATCTACAGGTTAGCAATCAGCCCCAGCATTTT.